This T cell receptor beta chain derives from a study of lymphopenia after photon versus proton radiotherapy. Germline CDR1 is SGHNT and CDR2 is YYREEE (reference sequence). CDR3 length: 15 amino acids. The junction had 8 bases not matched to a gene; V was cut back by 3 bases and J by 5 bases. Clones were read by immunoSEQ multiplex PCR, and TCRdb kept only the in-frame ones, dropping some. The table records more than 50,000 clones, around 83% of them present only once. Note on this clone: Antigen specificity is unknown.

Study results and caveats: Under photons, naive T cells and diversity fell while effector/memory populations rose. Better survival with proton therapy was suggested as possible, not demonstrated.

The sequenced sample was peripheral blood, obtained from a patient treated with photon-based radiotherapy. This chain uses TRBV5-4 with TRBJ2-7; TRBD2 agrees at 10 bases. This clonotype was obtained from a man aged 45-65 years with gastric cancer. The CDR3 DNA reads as TGTGCCAGCAGCTCAGAGCGGGAGGGCAGGGACGAGCAGTACTTC. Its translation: CASSSEREGRDEQYF.